This T cell receptor beta chain originates from a study of OX40 agonist ivuxolimab in advanced cancers. Data came from immunoSEQ multiplex PCR; TCRdb stores just in-frame clones and leaves some out. Among around 49,000 clones, roughly 79% were seen once, and the ten largest hold 6.5% to 9%. The source material was CD4+ or CD8+ T cells sorted from blood, sampled in a trial of the OX40 agonist ivuxolimab. The clonotype originates from an adult with an advanced solid tumor such as melanoma, head and neck, liver or kidney cancer.

The CDR3 here is CASSVDRGAGRTGELFF. As DNA, the CDR3 is TGTGCCAGCAGCGTGGACAGAGGGGCGGGTAGGACCGGGGAGCTGTTTTTT. This chain connects TRBV5-6 to TRBJ2-2; maybe TRBD1 (6 bases). Trimming cost V 4 bases and J 5 bases, with 21 bases left between them. This CDR3 contains 17 residues. Germline assignment: CDR1 SGHDT and CDR2 YYEEEE.